This T cell receptor beta chain is from a study of T cell repertoires in cytomegalovirus infection (dated by TCRdb to between 2019 and 2020). Regarding the complete study: The peptide stimulations were aimed at well-studied HLA-B-restricted epitopes as well as recently identified HLA-C-restricted CMV epitopes, whose presentation resists viral immunomodulation. Donor HLA type was relevant to the analysis, because carriage of CMV infection together with the matching HLA type was indicated by public TCR beta signatures.

The listed sequencing device is Illumina HiSeq 1500. TCRdb applied fastp at Q25 and MiXCR to the public reads, then kept only in-frame beta chains. Each CDR3 protein appears once, grouped with its most common genes and DNA. This sample is represented by about 700,000 distinct CDR3 sequences; 30% to 40% of them were singletons. 15% to 20% of the sample is taken by the ten largest. Read against the paper, the sample's treatment or condition label means: in vitro stimulation with specific CMV peptide epitopes to enrich CMV-specific T cells. Sequences ENHRY (CDR1) and SYGVKD (CDR2) are obtained from the germline V gene. Trimming costs V 11 bases and J 8 bases, and their ends lie 22 bases apart. The CDR3 runs 14 amino acids, cysteine and phenylalanine included. The entry retains the CDR3 DNA only, 42 bases that are in frame from base 1. Study-wide conclusions, independent of this receptor: In both this cohort and an independent cohort of under 450 donors, the cumulative frequency of public TCR beta family members distinguished carriers of CMV infection plus the relevant HLA type. The ex vivo response was dominated by HLA-C-restricted CMV-specific TCR beta clonotypes, which also provided the single most frequent clonotype in two of eight donors.

A word on this clonotype: The antigen it recognizes is unknown. No per-base quality is available; no much larger clone lies one base away.

This TCR was recovered from a human donor in good health (CMV status not recorded). Some clones in this sample may be carry-over from other donors' samples. Here the chain combines TRBV10-3 and TRBJ2-1, with the D gene not confidently named. Source: cultured PBMCs, taken from culture after CMV antigen stimulation. The DNA sequence follows: TGTGCCGCGTCGGTCTTCCGCCTTTCGGATGAGCAGTTCTTC. This gives the protein CAASVFRLSDEQFF.